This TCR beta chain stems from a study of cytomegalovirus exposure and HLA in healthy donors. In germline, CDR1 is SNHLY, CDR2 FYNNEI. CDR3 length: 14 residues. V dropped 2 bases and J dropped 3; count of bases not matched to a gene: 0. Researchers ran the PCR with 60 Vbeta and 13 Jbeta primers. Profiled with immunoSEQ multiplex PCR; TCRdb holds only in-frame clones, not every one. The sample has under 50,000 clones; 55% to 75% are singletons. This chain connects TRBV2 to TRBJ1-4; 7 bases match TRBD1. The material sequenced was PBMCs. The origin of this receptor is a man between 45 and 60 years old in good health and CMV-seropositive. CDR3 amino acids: CASSEQGANEKLFF. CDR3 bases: TGTGCCAGCAGTGAACAGGGGGCTAATGAAAAACTGTTTTTT.